The 15 T cell receptor beta chains below come from one sample, sequenced in a study of OX40 agonist ivuxolimab in advanced cancers. Libraries were built with the immunoSEQ multiplex PCR assay. TCRdb took this table from immuneACCESS and kept in-frame rearrangements with V and J called. Such tables lack part of the clones; where checked against another copy, unresolved V genes explain under half of the gap, and the rest is unexplained. A total of 30,000 to 45,000 clones appear in this sample, around 80% of them only once. The leading ten clones occupy less than 2% of the sample. The specimen was CD4+ or CD8+ T cells sorted from blood, collected in a trial of the OX40 agonist ivuxolimab. Receptors were obtained from an adult with an advanced solid tumor such as melanoma, head and neck, liver or kidney cancer.

The rearrangement uses TRBV29-1 and TRBJ2-5; 8 bases are a match to TRBD1. Germline V gene lookup returns CDR1 SQVTM and CDR2 ANQGSEA. V was clipped by 7 bases and J by 2 bases; unmatched bases: 9. The CDR3 is 14 amino acids. CDR3 amino acids: CSAGDRRPQETQYF. The CDR3 bases are TGCAGCGCAGGGGACAGGCGACCTCAAGAGACCCAGTACTTC.

This chain joins TRBV7-9 and TRBJ2-1; 8 positions agree with TRBD2. J gave up 5 bases and V 4 bases, and 7 bases lay outside the gene matches. There are 15 residues in the CDR3. Germline CDR1 and CDR2: SEHNR and FQNEAQ (reference sequence). The CDR3 is CASSSTSARNNEQFF. DNA of the CDR3: TGTGCCAGCAGCTCGACTAGCGCACGAAACAATGAGCAGTTCTTC.

This rearrangement joins TRBV10-1 to TRBJ2-2, with D perhaps TRBD1 (5 bases). CDR3 size: 18 residues. V was clipped by 1 base and J by 4 bases, with 19 bases between them. Germline CDR1 and CDR2: WNHNN and SYGVQD (reference sequence). The DNA of the CDR3 is TGCGCCAGCAGTGAGTTAGGACAAGGTACAGAGGCCACCGGGGAGCTGTTTTTT. This codes for CASSELGQGTEATGELFF.

This chain uses TRBV6-5 with TRBJ2-7; D could derive from TRBD1 or TRBD2 (5 bases each). Trimming pared 5 bases from V and 0 bases from J, leaving 11 bases between. Per germline, CDR1 MNHEY and CDR2 SVGAGI. CDR3 length equals 14 residues. As DNA, the CDR3 is TGTGCCAGCAGTCAACCAGGGAGCTCCTACGAGCAGTACTTC. This sequence encodes CASSQPGSSYEQYF.

The gene calls are TRBV2 and TRBJ1-2; no definite D call. This CDR3 contains 15 residues. The V gene's germline CDR1 is SNHLY and CDR2 FYNNEI. Trimming left V 1 base short and J 0 bases short, with 9 bases between. The chain's CDR3 is CASSEGILANYGYTF. CDR3 nucleotide sequence: TGTGCCAGCAGTGAAGGGATCTTAGCTAACTATGGCTACACCTTC. Combining the CDR3 with reference TRBV2 and TRBJ1-2 gives the whole variable domain EPEVTQTPSHQVTQMGQEVILRCVPISNHLYFYWYRQILGQKVEFLVSFYNNEISEKSEIFDDQFSVERPDGSNFTLKIRSTKLEDSAMYFCASSEGILANYGYTFGSGTRLTVV.

CDR3 bases: TGTGCCACCAGCAGCTGGTCTGGGCCCCAGCATTTT. This sequence encodes CATSSWSGPQHF. V is TRBV15 and J is TRBJ1-5; D not resolved. The CDR3 is made up of 12 amino acids. The V and J ends lost 3 bases and 9 bases respectively, with 9 bases between them. CDR1 is LNHNV and CDR2 is YYDKDF in the germline V gene (reference sequence).

The chain combines TRBV9 with TRBJ2-1, with D maybe TRBD2 (6 bases). Per the germline V gene, CDR1 is SGDLS and CDR2 is YYNGEE. The CDR3 runs 15 residues. The ends were cut back, 0 bases at V and 1 base at J, with 8 bases in the middle. The CDR3 protein is CASSVGGASYNEQFF. The CDR3 DNA sequence: TGTGCCAGCAGCGTAGGCGGGGCATCCTACAATGAGCAGTTCTTC.

Points on this clone: Other nucleotide sequences from this sample produce the same CDR3. The chain carries TRBV6-5 and TRBJ2-7; TRBD1 is a possible D gene (6 bases). Trimming left V 0 bases short and J 7 bases short, with 7 bases between. This CDR3 comprises 12 residues. Germline lookup yields CDR1 MNHEY and CDR2 SVGAGI. The CDR3 loop is CASSYSTGEQYF. CDR3 in DNA: TGTGCCAGCAGTTACTCGACAGGTGAGCAGTACTTC.

This clone was counted between two and nine times. The V and J genes are TRBV7-9 and TRBJ2-2, with TRBD1 identical over 8 bases. From germline, CDR1 is SEHNR and CDR2 FQNEAQ (reference sequence). There are 14 residues in the CDR3. The J segment lost 5 bases and the V segment lost 2 bases, leaving 1 base of the junction unmatched. In nucleotides, the CDR3 is TGTGCCAGCAGCTTACAGGGGGCGACCGGGGAGCTGTTTTTT. Translated, it gives CASSLQGATGELFF.

J is TRBJ2-3 and V is TRBV18; D call uncertain. Trimming took off 0 bases at V and 3 bases at J, with 13 bases between the two ends. The CDR3 runs to 16 residues. Germline assignment: CDR1 KGHSH and CDR2 LQKENI. Here the CDR3 reads CASSPPSSQGTDTQYF. For the CDR3, the DNA is TGTGCCAGCTCACCACCTTCGTCCCAAGGGACAGATACGCAGTATTTT. Based on the CDR3 plus reference TRBV18 and TRBJ2-3, the full variable domain is NAGVMQNPRHLVRRRGQEARLRCSPMKGHSHVYWYRQLPEEGLKFMVYLQKENIIDESGMPKERFSAEFPKEGPSILRIQQVVRGDSAAYFCASSPPSSQGTDTQYFGPGTRLTVL.

The genes are TRBV29-1 and TRBJ2-2; 9 nucleotides agree with TRBD1. This CDR3 contains 14 residues. V lost 4 bases and J lost 5; bases outside the gene matches: 5. The germline V gene has CDR1 SQVTM and CDR2 ANQGSEA. This CDR3 reads CSVGQGGWTGELFF. As DNA, the CDR3 is TGCAGCGTTGGACAGGGGGGTTGGACCGGGGAGCTGTTTTTT.

The chain links TRBV6-4 to TRBJ2-7; 9 nucleotides match TRBD2. The CDR3 extends over 19 amino acids. Germline CDR1 is MRHNA and CDR2 is SNTAGT. Losses at the gene ends were 4 bases for V and 1 base for J; bases not matched to a gene: 17. The CDR3 bases are TGTGCCAGCAGTGTTCGACTAGCGGCCTGGGTGCCCCAATCCTACGAGCAGTACTTC. It codes for CASSVRLAAWVPQSYEQYF.

This chain connects TRBV4-1 to TRBJ2-5; TRBD1 matches 9 bases. Trimming cost V 4 bases and J 4 bases; bases outside gene matches: 10. Germline CDR1 and CDR2: MGHRA and YSYEKL. This CDR3 is 16 amino acids long. In DNA form, the CDR3 reads TGCGCCAGCAGCCGCGGACAGGGGACGACCCCAGAGACCCAGTACTTC. Encoded protein: CASSRGQGTTPETQYF.

The rearrangement joins TRBV27 to TRBJ1-1; 7 bases are a match to TRBD1. Germline V gene lookup returns CDR1 MNHEY and CDR2 SMNVEV (reference sequence). V dropped 5 bases and J dropped 0; count of bases not matched to a gene: 3. This CDR3 is 14 amino acids long. The CDR3 sequence: CASSLGGMNTEAFF. CDR3 DNA: TGTGCCAGCAGTCTAGGGGGCATGAACACTGAAGCTTTCTTT.

V gene TRBV5-4 combines with J gene TRBJ2-1; weak D call: TRBD2 (5 bases). This CDR3 is 13 amino acids long. CDR1 is SGHNT, CDR2 YYREEE, per germline (reference sequence). Trimming stripped 4 bases from V and 9 bases from J, with 14 bases between. The CDR3 DNA reads TGTGCCAGCAGCCTGGGGTTCGCGGGTGAGCAGTTCTTC. Translation: CASSLGFAGEQFF.